This TCR beta chain came from a study of blood T cells in healthy people across ages. The CDR3 totals 15 residues. CDR1 is LGHNA and CDR2 is YNFKEQ in the germline V gene. J gave up 6 bases and V 2 bases, and 7 bases lay outside the gene matches. Together with a sample-barcoded 5' primer, a J-beta primer mix was included in a second PCR lasting about 6 to 11 cycles. In TCRdb, the 5' RACE reads were re-called with MiXCR into one record per CDR3 protein. The sample includes about 1.5 million distinct CDR3 sequences, under 55% of them seen just once. The sample comprised blood. The chain employs TRBV4-2 and TRBJ2-1; TRBD2 matches at 7 bases. The receptor was isolated from a woman aged 18-29 years in good health. The CDR3 reads CASSQPAGWGNEQFF. The CDR3 DNA reads as TGTGCCAGCAGCCAACCAGCGGGGTGGGGCAATGAGCAGTTCTTC.